This T cell receptor beta chain derives from a study of cytomegalovirus exposure and HLA in healthy donors. Study-wide results and limits: The CMV antigen specificity of a few CMV-associated chains was confirmed through in vitro analysis.

About this clone: Its antigen is still unknown.

Profiled with immunoSEQ multiplex PCR; TCRdb holds only in-frame clones, not every one. This table has roughly 300,000 clones, 87% appearing once. The V end lost 2 bases, the J end lost 3 bases, and 14 bases lay between the germline ends. Germline values: CDR1 MNHNS, CDR2 SASEGT. The CDR3 is made up of 15 amino acids. The J gene is TRBJ2-7, the V gene TRBV6-1; D is unclear. Source material: PBMCs. This receptor was obtained from a woman aged 25 to 39 in good health and CMV-seropositive. The CDR3 nucleotides read TGTGCCAGCAGTGAACTTTCGAGGCCCCACTACGAGCAGTACTTC. Amino acids: CASSELSRPHYEQYF.